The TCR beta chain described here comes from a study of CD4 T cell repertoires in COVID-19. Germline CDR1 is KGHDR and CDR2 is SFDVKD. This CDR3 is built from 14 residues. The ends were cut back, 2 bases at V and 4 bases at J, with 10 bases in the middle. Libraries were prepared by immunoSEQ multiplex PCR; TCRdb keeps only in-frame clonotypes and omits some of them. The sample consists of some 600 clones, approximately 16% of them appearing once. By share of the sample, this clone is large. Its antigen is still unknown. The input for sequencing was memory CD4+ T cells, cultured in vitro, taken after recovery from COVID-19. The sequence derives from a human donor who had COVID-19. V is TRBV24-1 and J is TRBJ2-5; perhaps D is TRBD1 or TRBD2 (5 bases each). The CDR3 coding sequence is TGTGCCACCAGTGATTGGGGGTCGGGAGAGACCCAGTACTTC. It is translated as CATSDWGSGETQYF.